This T cell receptor (beta chain) came from a study of blood T cell repertoires in COVID-19 (dated by TCRdb to the early 2020s). In terms of the full investigation: Samples from collaborators originated in the United States, Italy and Spain and spanned both the acute and convalescent phases of COVID-19. Nearly every sample came with metadata listing a de-identified subject ID, COVID-19 status, age in years and sex. The dataset comprised deeply sampled blood TCRbeta repertoires from subjects exposed to, actively infected with, or recovered from COVID-19. The material from the prospective study consisted of cDNA or gDNA derived from T cells, B-cell-depleted T cells, or PBMCs. The samples were drawn from two sources: the first 160 participants of the ongoing ImmuneRACE study, and some 1,300 subjects contributed by 6 global collaborators. Where available, HLA class I and class II types were obtained from metadata supplied by the sample provider rather than from assay-based typing. A freely available public database, intended as a resource for researchers studying the immune response to SARS-CoV-2, is where the repertoires were released.

Beyond this particular receptor, the publication reports: The quantity of clinical and demographic metadata differed by source and by participant and was supplied without curation.

The CDR3 sequence holds 13 residues, the cysteine and phenylalanine included. The sequence is cut down to CDR3 DNA, 39 bases in frame from base 1. CDR1 SGDLS and CDR2 YYNGEE are derived from the germline V gene. V is shortened by 2 bases, J by 1 base, and the region joining them spans 6 bases. For this clone: The antigen it recognizes is unknown. Within one base of it there is no much larger clone, and no base qualities were kept.

The collaborating institutions used their own protocols to collect whole blood in K2EDTA tubes. For TCRbeta analysis, collaborator samples were shipped as frozen whole blood, as isolated PBMCs, or as DNA extracted from either sample type. TCRbeta CDR3 regions were amplified from genomic DNA by means of the immunoSEQ Assay, a bias-controlled multiplex PCR. From the authors' description of their analysis: Within the assay, amplification of reference gene primers was used to estimate how many nucleated cells each sample contained. To quantify the absolute abundance of each unique TCRbeta CDR3 rearrangement, sequence reads were collapsed and filtered. For each sample, productive Simpson clonality was calculated by taking the square root of Simpson's diversity index across productive rearrangements. TCRdb carries this immuneACCESS record with in-frame sequences only. Its versions omit some clonotypes, under half of them owing to an unresolved V gene in the studies checked, with the rest unexplained. Clonal size and the V and J genes are those of that table, whereas D and trimming came from the DNA. The sample data list approximately 50,000 clones, and around 87% of these were observed just once. Of the sample, 4.5% to 6% falls within the top ten clones.

The TCR sequence derives from a human donor in a cohort sampled during active COVID-19. The material sequenced was peripheral blood. The chain employs TRBV9 and TRBJ1-1, with no D gene named confidently. The CDR3 here reads CASSVTTNTEAFF. The nucleotide sequence is TGTGCCAGCAGCGTTACTACGAACACTGAAGCTTTCTTT.